The sequence of this TCR beta chain was determined in a study of T cell repertoires in aging, cancer and after chemotherapy (dated by TCRdb to 2018 to 2020). Looking at the study overall: Six donor age groups were covered, ranging from 30 or younger up to 70 or older, and each group contained at least three individuals. In the hematological group, paired pre- and post-chemotherapy samples were obtained from chronic lymphocytic leukemia patients treated with fludarabine- or bendamustine-based regimens. The complete dataset included around 9 million TCR reads. Peripheral blood TCR beta repertoires from healthy donors and cancer patients were profiled to examine immunoaging and T cell reconstitution after chemotherapy. A cohort of some 210 cancer patients (94 with hematological and some 120 with solid cancers) was assembled, and under 100 healthy donors were included as a reference group.

As for this clonotype: There is no known antigen for this receptor. No much larger clonotype is one base removed from it; base qualities were not supplied.

What the work shows at the level of the full study, not this receptor alone: In healthy donors, the drop in TCR diversity with age came mainly from a loss of richness, whereas in cancer patients a loss of evenness also played a part. Hematological cancer patients had lymphoid organ infiltration, which may itself impair thymic emigration or peripheral T cell expansion. It was noted by the authors that conclusions about immunological memory after chemotherapy cannot be drawn from the repertoire data. Untreated patients with hematological or solid cancers showed significantly lower blood TCR diversity and higher clonality than age-matched healthy donors. Median generation probability increased over the chemotherapy interval in both cancer cohorts, suggesting repertoire reconstitution through rebound thymic output.

Per the germline V gene (reference sequence), SEHNR is the CDR1 and FQNEAQ is the CDR2. The junction carries 10 bases between V and J, which are trimmed by 5 bases and 6 bases respectively. The CDR3, cysteine through phenylalanine, is 13 amino acids long. Just the 39-base CDR3 DNA is kept, in frame starting at base 1. Instead of sorted cells or RNA, genomic DNA extracted from peripheral blood served as the source for amplifying TCR beta rearrangements. Using a mixed TRB-A/B primer pool, multiplex touch-down PCR amplified rearranged TRB sequences covering the V, D and J segments. Two consecutive PCR reactions with Phusion HS II polymerase added Illumina adapters and sample indices to the amplicons. Amplicons were gel-purified with the NucleoSpin Gel and PCR Clean-up kit, then checked with Qubit and an Agilent 2100 Bioanalyzer. Libraries were sequenced on an Illumina MiSeq using 600-cycle, single-indexed, paired-end runs. Under the source paper's analysis protocol: MiXCR versions 2.12 and 3.0.5 were used to process TRB sequences. Each unique CDR3 nucleotide sequence was counted as one clone, and only productive sequences with at least two reads were retained. The repertoire metrics were Shannon diversity, evenness, clonality (calculated as one minus evenness), and diversity profiles parameterized by alpha from 0 to 5. Generation probabilities of clones in paired pre- and post-chemotherapy samples were computed with the IGoR algorithm. TCRdb reran the public reads through fastp at Q25 and MiXCR, keeping productive beta chains. For every CDR3 protein sequence, its rows merge into one entry that carries the most common genes and DNA. The V and J calls and clone size come from TCRdb's table, not from the authors' own analysis. The sample contains 4,000 to 5,500 distinct CDR3 sequences, over 30% of them found a single time. The ten largest make up 45% of the sample.

This clonotype was sampled from a human donor with a blood cancer. Material: blood. The receptor chain draws on TRBV7-9 and TRBJ2-2; the D gene lacks a confident call. The DNA reads TGTGCCAGCAGCATAGACCTAGCCGGGGAGCTGTTTTTT. Its translation is CASSIDLAGELFF.